The TCR beta chain described here comes from a study of T cell responses to AZD1222 COVID-19 vaccine. Turning to the study itself: Second-dose recipients at about 4 or about 12 weeks were treated as one pooled group.

Here immunoSEQ multiplex PCR was the method, and the copy in TCRdb shows in-frame clones only, minus some. The table lists 75,000 to 85,000 clones, approximately 86% of them singletons. As for this clone: Its antigen is unidentified.

The study's findings and limits: Most donors were white British and more were female, and clonal diversity was possibly underestimated.

Trimming removed 4 bases from V and 1 base from J, with 9 bases in between. Looked up from germline, CDR1 is SGHDN and CDR2 is FVKESK. CDR3 size: 14 residues. The chain joins TRBV14 to TRBJ2-3; D perhaps matches TRBD2 (6 bases). The sequence came from an adult in good health. The sequences come from peripheral blood, collected on day 0 of AZD1222 vaccination. The CDR3 sequence: CASSRGGGTDTQYF. CDR3 in DNA: TGTGCCAGCAGCCGAGGAGGGGGCACAGATACGCAGTATTTT.